A selection of T cell receptor beta chains follows, all from one sample in a study of lymphopenia after photon versus proton radiotherapy. Clones were sequenced by immunoSEQ multiplex PCR, and TCRdb holds only the in-frame ones, with some missing. The table lists approximately 170,000 clones, approximately 86% of them singletons. The material was peripheral blood, obtained from a patient treated with photon-based radiotherapy. The origin of the receptors is a man between 50 and 59 years old with gastric cancer. Each CDR3 is given with its conserved first and last residue. The D gene is left open where the match is weak. Not all rows give a size; the values are once, few, many and, for expanded clones, a class.

.	TRBV30	TRBD1	TRBJ2-7	CACSGNRGRNGEQYF	TGTGCCTGTTCGGGGAACAGGGGACGTAACGGCGAGCAGTACTTC
.	TRBV18	TRBD2	TRBJ2-7	CASSLGLAGTYEQYF	TGTGCCAGCTCACTGGGACTAGCGGGAACTTACGAGCAGTACTTC
.	TRBV18	.	TRBJ1-1	CASSPAPGPQNTEAFF	TGTGCCAGCTCACCTGCTCCGGGACCGCAGAACACTGAAGCTTTCTTT
once	TRBV11-2	.	TRBJ2-7	CASSLFTNSYEQYF	TGTGCCAGCAGCTTATTCACAAACTCCTACGAGCAGTACTTC
.	TRBV5-8	TRBD2	TRBJ2-1	CASSLASGRSSYNEQFF	TGTGCCAGCAGCTTGGCTAGCGGCCGGAGCTCCTACAATGAGCAGTTCTTC
.	TRBV30	.	TRBJ1-2	CAWSPDSAGYGYTF	TGTGCCTGGAGCCCAGACAGTGCCGGCTATGGCTACACCTTC
.	TRBV19	.	TRBJ2-3	CASSTRTASPYTDTQYF	TGTGCCAGTAGTACCCGGACTGCTTCCCCCTACACAGATACGCAGTATTTT
few	TRBV11-2	TRBD2	TRBJ2-3	CASRRSGRGRTDTQYF	TGTGCCAGCAGAAGAAGCGGGAGGGGACGCACAGATACGCAGTATTTT
.	TRBV6-1	TRBD1	TRBJ2-7	CASSAKGQGLSYEQYF	TGTGCCAGCAGTGCGAAAGGACAGGGCCTCTCCTACGAGCAGTACTTC
.	TRBV5-1	TRBD2	TRBJ2-7	CASSFRIAGTSYEQYF	TGCGCCAGCAGCTTCCGGATAGCGGGGACCTCCTACGAGCAGTACTTC
.	TRBV9	.	TRBJ1-1	CASSVGLGVQNTEAFF	TGTGCCAGCAGCGTAGGGCTGGGGGTCCAGAACACTGAAGCTTTCTTT